The clone carrying this T cell receptor (beta chain) was counted only a few times. Its antigen is as yet unknown. The sample belongs to a study of post-analysis software for immune sequencing data. Study-wide findings and caveats: Patients carried several TRBV segments more frequently than controls did, and TRBV5-6, TRBV5-1 and TRBV20-1 were among them.

Unique molecular identifiers tagged the TCR beta cDNA libraries. A single record per CDR3 protein comes from TCRdb applying MiXCR to the PCR reads. The repertoire has about 540,000 distinct CDR3 sequences, around 31% of them found once; the top ten carry 5% to 6%. Trimming cost V 6 bases and J 7 bases, with 22 bases left between them. The CDR3 length is 16 residues. V is TRBV12-3 or TRBV12-4 and J is TRBJ2-1; TRBD1 or TRBD2 may be the D gene (5 bases each). The TCR sequence derives from a girl aged 2-17 years with multiple sclerosis. The specimen sequenced was blood. The CDR3 loop is CASSQALWGSGNEQFF. Here the CDR3 DNA reads TGTGCCAGCAGCCAGGCCCTATGGGGGAGTGGAAATGAGCAGTTCTTC.